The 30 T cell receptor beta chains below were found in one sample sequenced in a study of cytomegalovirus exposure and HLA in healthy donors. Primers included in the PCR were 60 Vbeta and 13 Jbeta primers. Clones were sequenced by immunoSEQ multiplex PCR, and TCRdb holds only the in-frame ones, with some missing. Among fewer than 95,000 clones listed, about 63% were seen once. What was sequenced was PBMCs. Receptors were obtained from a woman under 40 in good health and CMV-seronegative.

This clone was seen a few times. The CDR3 loop is CATSGRHDTQYF. The CDR3 bases are TGTGCCACCAGCGGGAGACATGATACGCAGTATTTT. The genes are TRBV28 and TRBJ2-3; 8 nucleotides agree with TRBD2. With 10 bases clipped from V and 6 bases from J, the junction kept 6 bases outside the gene matches. Germline assignment: CDR1 MDHEN and CDR2 SYDVKM. The CDR3 loop spans 12 amino acids.

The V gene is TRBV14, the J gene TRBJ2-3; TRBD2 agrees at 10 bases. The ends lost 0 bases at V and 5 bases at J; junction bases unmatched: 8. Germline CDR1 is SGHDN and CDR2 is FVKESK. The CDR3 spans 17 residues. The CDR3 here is CASSQDRASGGGDTQYF. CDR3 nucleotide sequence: TGTGCCAGCAGCCAAGATCGGGCTAGCGGGGGAGGAGATACGCAGTATTTT.

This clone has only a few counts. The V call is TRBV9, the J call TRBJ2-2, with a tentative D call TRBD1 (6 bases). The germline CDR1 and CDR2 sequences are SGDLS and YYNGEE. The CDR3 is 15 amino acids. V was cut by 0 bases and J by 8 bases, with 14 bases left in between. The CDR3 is CASSVDPRGSGELFF. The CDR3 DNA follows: TGTGCCAGCAGCGTAGATCCCAGGGGTTCAGGGGAGCTGTTTTTT.

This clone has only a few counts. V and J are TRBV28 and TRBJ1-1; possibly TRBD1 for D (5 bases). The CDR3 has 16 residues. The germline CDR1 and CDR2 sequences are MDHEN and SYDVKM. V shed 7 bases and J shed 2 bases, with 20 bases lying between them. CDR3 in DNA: TGTGCCAGCAACTCGCCTCAGGGTCTGGGAAACACTGAAGCTTTCTTT. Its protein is CASNSPQGLGNTEAFF.

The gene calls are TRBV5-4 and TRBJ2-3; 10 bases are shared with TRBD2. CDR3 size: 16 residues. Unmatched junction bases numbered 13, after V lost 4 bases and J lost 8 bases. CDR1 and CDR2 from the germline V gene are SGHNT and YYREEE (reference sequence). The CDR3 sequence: CASSPPFKRGGVTQYF. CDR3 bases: TGTGCCAGCAGCCCCCCCTTTAAGCGGGGGGGGGTTACGCAGTATTTT.

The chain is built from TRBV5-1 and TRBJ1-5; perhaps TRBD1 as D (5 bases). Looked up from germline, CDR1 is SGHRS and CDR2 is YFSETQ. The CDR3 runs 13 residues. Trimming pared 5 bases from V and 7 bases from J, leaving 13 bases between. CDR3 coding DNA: TGCGCCAGCAGTAGGGGCTACAGACAGCCCCAGCATTTT. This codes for CASSRGYRQPQHF.

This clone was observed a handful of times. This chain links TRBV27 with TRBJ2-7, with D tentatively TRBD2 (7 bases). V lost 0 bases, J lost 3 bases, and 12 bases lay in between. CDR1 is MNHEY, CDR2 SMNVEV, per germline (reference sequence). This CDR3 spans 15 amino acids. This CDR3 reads CASSLSGGTRYEQYF. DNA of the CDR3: TGTGCCAGCAGTTTATCGGGAGGGACACGCTACGAGCAGTACTTC.

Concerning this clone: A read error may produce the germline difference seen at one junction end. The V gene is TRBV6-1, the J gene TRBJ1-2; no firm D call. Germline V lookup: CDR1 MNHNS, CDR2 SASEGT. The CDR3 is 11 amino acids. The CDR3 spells CASSEEWENQF. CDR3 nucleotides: TGTGCCAGCAGTGAAGAGTGGGAGAACCAATTC.

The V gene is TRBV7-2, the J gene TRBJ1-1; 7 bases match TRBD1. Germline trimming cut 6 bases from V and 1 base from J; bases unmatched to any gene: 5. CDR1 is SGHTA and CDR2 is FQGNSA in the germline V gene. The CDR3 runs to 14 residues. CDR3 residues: CASRRGRTNTEAFF. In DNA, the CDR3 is TGTGCCAGCAGGAGGGGGCGGACGAACACTGAAGCTTTCTTT.

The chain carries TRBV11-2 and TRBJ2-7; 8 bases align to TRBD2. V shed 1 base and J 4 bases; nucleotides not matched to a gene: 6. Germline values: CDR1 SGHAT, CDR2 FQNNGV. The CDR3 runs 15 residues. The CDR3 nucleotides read TGTGCCAGCAGCTTAGGGGGGACTAGGTCTTACGAGCAGTACTTC. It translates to CASSLGGTRSYEQYF.

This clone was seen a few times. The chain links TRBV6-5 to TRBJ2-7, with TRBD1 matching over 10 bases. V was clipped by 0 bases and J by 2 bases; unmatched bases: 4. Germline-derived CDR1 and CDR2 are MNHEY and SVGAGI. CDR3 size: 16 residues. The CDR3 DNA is TGTGCCAGCAGTTACTCGGGGACAGGGGAGGCCTACGAGCAGTACTTC. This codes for CASSYSGTGEAYEQYF.

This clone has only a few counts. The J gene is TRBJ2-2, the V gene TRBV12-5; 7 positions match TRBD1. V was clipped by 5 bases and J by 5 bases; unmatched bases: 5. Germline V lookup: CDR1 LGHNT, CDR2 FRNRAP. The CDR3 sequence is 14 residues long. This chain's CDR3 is CASGIRQGTGELFF. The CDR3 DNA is TGTGCTAGTGGTATAAGACAGGGAACCGGGGAGCTGTTTTTT.

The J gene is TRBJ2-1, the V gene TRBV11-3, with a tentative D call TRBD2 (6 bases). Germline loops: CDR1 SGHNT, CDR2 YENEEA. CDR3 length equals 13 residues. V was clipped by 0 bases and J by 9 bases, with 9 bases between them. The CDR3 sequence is CASSLDLGLEQFF. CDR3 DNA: TGTGCCAGCAGCTTAGATCTGGGACTTGAGCAGTTCTTC.

CDR3 in amino acids: CASTQGSPYEQYF. The DNA of the CDR3 is TGTGCCAGCACCCAGGGTAGCCCCTACGAGCAGTACTTC. The chain combines TRBV6-5 with TRBJ2-7; D may be TRBD1 (5 bases). This CDR3 has 13 residues. Germline loops: CDR1 MNHEY, CDR2 SVGAGI. The V end lost 7 bases, the J end lost 2 bases, and 12 bases lay between the germline ends.

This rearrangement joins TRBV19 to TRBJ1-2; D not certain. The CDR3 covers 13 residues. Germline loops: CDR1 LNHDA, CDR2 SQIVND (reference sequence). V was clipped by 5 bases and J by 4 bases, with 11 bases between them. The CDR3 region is CASSFDSTYGYTF. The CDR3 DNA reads TGTGCCAGTAGTTTCGACTCCACCTATGGCTACACCTTC.

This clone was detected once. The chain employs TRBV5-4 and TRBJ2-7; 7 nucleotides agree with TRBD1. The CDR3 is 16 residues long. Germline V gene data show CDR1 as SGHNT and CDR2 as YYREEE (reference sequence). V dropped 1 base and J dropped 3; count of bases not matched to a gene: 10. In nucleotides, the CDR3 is TGTGCCAGCAGCTTGAAAGGGGACAGCCTCTTCTACGAGCAGTACTTC. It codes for CASSLKGDSLFYEQYF. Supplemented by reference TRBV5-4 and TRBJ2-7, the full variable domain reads ETGVTQSPTHLIKTRGQQVTLRCSSQSGHNTVSWYQQALGQGPQFIFQYYREEENGRGNFPPRFSGLQFPNYSSELNVNALELDDSALYLCASSLKGDSLFYEQYFGPGTRLTVT.

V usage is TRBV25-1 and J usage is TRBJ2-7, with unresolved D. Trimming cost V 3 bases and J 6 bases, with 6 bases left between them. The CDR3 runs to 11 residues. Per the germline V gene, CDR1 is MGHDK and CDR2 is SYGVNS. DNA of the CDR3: TGTGCCAGCAGTGATATCGGCGAGCAGTACTTC. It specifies CASSDIGEQYF.

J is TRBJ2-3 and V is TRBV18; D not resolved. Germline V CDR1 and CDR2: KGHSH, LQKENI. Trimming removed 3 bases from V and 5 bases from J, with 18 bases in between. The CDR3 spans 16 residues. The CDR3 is CASSPIRSPRGDTQYF. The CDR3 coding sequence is TGTGCCAGCTCACCCATACGCTCTCCACGCGGAGATACGCAGTATTTT.

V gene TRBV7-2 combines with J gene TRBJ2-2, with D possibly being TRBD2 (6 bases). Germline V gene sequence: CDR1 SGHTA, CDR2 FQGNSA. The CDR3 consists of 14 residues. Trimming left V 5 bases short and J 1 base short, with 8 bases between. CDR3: CASSRSGNTGELFF. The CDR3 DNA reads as TGTGCCAGCAGCCGTAGCGGGAACACCGGGGAGCTGTTTTTT.

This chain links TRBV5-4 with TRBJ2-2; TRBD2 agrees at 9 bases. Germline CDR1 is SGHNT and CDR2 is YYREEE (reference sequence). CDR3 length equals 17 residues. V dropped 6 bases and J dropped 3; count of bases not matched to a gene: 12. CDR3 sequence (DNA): TGTGCCAGCACCCGAGGAGGAGCGGGAGGCCACACCGGGGAGCTGTTTTTT. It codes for CASTRGGAGGHTGELFF. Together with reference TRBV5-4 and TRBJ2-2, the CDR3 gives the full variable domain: ETGVTQSPTHLIKTRGQQVTLRCSSQSGHNTVSWYQQALGQGPQFIFQYYREEENGRGNFPPRFSGLQFPNYSSELNVNALELDDSALYLCASTRGGAGGHTGELFFGEGSRLTVL.

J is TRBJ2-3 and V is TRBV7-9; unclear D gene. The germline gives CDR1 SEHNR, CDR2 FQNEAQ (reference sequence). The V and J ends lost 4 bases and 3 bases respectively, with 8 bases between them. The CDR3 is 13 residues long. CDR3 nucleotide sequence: TGTGCCAGCAGCTGGGCAGCAACAGATACGCAGTATTTT. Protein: CASSWAATDTQYF.

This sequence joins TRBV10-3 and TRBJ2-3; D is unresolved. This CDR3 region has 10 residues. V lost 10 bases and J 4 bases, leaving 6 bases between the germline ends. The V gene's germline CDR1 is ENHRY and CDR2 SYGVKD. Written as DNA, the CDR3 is TGTGCCACCTATTCAGATACGCAGTATTTT. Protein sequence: CATYSDTQYF.

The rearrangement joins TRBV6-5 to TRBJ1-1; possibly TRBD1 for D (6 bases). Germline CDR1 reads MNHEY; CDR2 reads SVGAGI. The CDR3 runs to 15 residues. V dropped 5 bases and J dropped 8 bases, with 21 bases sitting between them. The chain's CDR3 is CASSTNRVMNREAFF. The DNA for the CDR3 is TGTGCCAGCAGTACCAACAGGGTAATGAATCGGGAAGCTTTCTTT.

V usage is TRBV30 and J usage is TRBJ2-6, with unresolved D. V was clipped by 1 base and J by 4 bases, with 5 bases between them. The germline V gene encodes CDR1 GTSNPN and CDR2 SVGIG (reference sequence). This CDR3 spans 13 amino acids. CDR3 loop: CAWSEQGANVLTF. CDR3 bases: TGTGCCTGGAGTGAACAGGGGGCCAACGTCCTGACTTTC. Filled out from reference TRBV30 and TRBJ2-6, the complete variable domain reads SQTIHQWPATLVQPVGSPLSLECTVEGTSNPNLYWYRQAAGRGLQLLFYSVGIGQISSEVPQNLSASRPQDRQFILSSKKLLLSDSGFYLCAWSEQGANVLTFGAGSRLTVL.

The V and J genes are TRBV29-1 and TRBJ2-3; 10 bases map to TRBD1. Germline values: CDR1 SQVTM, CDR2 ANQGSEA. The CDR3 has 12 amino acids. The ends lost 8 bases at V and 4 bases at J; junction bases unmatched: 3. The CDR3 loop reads CSTGQGADTQYF. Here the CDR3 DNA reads TGCAGCACAGGACAGGGGGCAGATACGCAGTATTTT.

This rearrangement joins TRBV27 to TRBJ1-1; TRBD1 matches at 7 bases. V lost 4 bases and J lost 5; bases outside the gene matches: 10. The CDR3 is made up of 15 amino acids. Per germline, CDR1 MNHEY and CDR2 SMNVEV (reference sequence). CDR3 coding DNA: TGTGCCAGCAGTTCGCTTGGGGCAGGGGGAACTGAAGCTTTCTTT. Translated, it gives CASSSLGAGGTEAFF.

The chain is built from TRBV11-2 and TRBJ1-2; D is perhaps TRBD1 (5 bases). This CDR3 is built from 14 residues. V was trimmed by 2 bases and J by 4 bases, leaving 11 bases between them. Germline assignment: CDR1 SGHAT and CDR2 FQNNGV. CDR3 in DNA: TGTGCCAGCAGCTTAAATGCGGGGACCTATGGCTACACCTTC. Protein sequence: CASSLNAGTYGYTF.

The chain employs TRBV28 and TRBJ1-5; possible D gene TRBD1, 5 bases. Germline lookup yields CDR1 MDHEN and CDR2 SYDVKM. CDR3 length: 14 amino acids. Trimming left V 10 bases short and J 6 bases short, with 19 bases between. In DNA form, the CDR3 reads TGTGCCACCCAGTTTCAGAGGGGAGGTCAGCCCCAGCATTTT. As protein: CATQFQRGGQPQHF.

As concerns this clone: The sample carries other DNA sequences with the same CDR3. The CDR3 nucleotides read TGTGCCAGCAGCTTGGCGGGGGGGGAGACCCAGTACTTC. Translation gives CASSLAGGETQYF. V gene TRBV7-9 combines with J gene TRBJ2-5; TRBD2 agrees at 9 bases. CDR1 and CDR2 from the germline V gene are SEHNR and FQNEAQ (reference sequence). J was trimmed by 5 bases and V by 3 bases; bases with no gene match: 1. CDR3 length equals 13 residues.

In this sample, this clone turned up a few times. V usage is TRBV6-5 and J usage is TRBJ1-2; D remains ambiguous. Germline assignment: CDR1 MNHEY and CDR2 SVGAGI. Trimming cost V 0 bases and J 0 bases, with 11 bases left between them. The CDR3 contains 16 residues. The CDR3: CASSYSAAVTNYGYTF. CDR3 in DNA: TGTGCCAGCAGTTACTCCGCGGCAGTAACTAACTATGGCTACACCTTC.